One and the same sample provided the 15 T cell receptor beta chains below, sequenced in a study of cytomegalovirus exposure and HLA in healthy donors. A multiplex PCR was run with 60 Vbeta primers and 13 Jbeta primers. The protocol was immunoSEQ multiplex PCR, while the TCRdb copy is restricted to in-frame clones and leaves out a portion. In the table there are around 200,000 clones, over 60% of which are singletons. The specimen was PBMCs. The receptors originated from a man in his forties or fifties in good health and CMV-seronegative.

This clone appeared a few times. The rearrangement links TRBV10-3 to TRBJ2-2; D remains unclear. Trimming took off 1 base at V and 2 bases at J, with 2 bases between the two ends. Per the germline V gene, CDR1 is ENHRY and CDR2 is SYGVKD. The CDR3 length is 13 residues. In DNA form, the CDR3 reads TGTGCCATCAGTGAGTTAAACACCGGGGAGCTGTTTTTT. Translation gives CAISELNTGELFF.

This clone was counted once. The CDR3 reads CASSKGLAGVTGELFF. Written as DNA, the CDR3 is TGCGCCAGCAGCAAGGGACTAGCGGGGGTTACCGGGGAGCTGTTTTTT. The chain recombines TRBV4-1 with TRBJ2-2, with 14 positions matching TRBD2. Germline lookup yields CDR1 MGHRA and CDR2 YSYEKL. V shed 5 bases, J shed 5 bases, and the junction held 4 bases outside the gene matches. The CDR3 contains 16 residues.

The chain uses TRBV29-1 and TRBJ2-7; D remains unclear. V gave up 6 bases and J gave up 2 bases, with 8 bases separating them. The germline gives CDR1 SQVTM, CDR2 ANQGSEA. This CDR3 comprises 11 residues. Here the CDR3 reads CSVRSTYEQYF. The CDR3 coding sequence is TGCAGCGTCAGGTCCACCTACGAGCAGTACTTC.

This clone was observed once. This chain links TRBV28 with TRBJ2-5; 10 nucleotides align to TRBD2. V trimming: 8 bases; J trimming: 4 bases; junction bases outside the gene matches: 7. Germline assignment: CDR1 MDHEN and CDR2 SYDVKM. This CDR3 contains 14 residues. The CDR3 protein is CASGLAGVPETQYF. Written as DNA, the CDR3 is TGTGCCAGCGGGCTAGCGGGAGTTCCAGAGACCCAGTACTTC. The full variable domain, with the rest looked up from reference TRBV28 and TRBJ2-5, is DVKVTQSSRYLVKRTGEKVFLECVQDMDHENMFWYRQDPGLGLRLIYFSYDVKMKEKGDIPEGYSVSREKKERFSLILESASTNQTSMYLCASGLAGVPETQYFGPGTRLLVL.

The V gene is TRBV14, the J gene TRBJ1-1; D is possibly TRBD1 (6 bases). Germline values: CDR1 SGHDN, CDR2 FVKESK. The CDR3 length is 17 residues. V dropped 0 bases and J dropped 1 base, with 15 bases sitting between them. CDR3 bases: TGTGCCAGCAGCCAAGATCGCCCGTTGACAGGGAACACTGAAGCTTTCTTT. As protein: CASSQDRPLTGNTEAFF.

The DNA for the CDR3 is TGTGCCAGCGGAGGAGTCTTGGTGGAGACCCAGTACTTC. As protein: CASGGVLVETQYF. This chain connects TRBV19 to TRBJ2-5; tentative D call: TRBD2 (5 bases). The V gene lost 9 bases and the J gene lost 5 bases, with 16 bases spanning the gap. This CDR3 is built from 13 residues. In germline, CDR1 is LNHDA, CDR2 SQIVND (reference sequence).

The gene calls are TRBV7-9 and TRBJ1-1; tentatively, D is TRBD1 (6 bases). The CDR3 has 14 residues. With 1 base removed from V and 4 bases from J, the gap between germline ends came to 10 bases. Looked up from germline, CDR1 is SEHNR and CDR2 is FQNEAQ (reference sequence). CDR3 in DNA: TGTGCCAGCAGCTTAGTCACAGGGATCACTGAAGCTTTCTTT. It encodes CASSLVTGITEAFF. Looking up the rest from reference TRBV7-9 and TRBJ1-1 gives the full variable domain: DTGVSQNPRHKITKRGQNVTFRCDPISEHNRLYWYRQTLGQGPEFLTYFQNEAQLEKSRLLSDRFSAERPKGSFSTLEIQRTEQGDSAMYLCASSLVTGITEAFFGQGTRLTVV.

V is TRBV29-1 and J is TRBJ2-3; D not certain. The CDR3 length is 11 residues. Germline V gene lookup returns CDR1 SQVTM and CDR2 ANQGSEA. V gave up 4 bases and J gave up 3 bases, with 5 bases separating them. The CDR3 DNA reads TGCAGCGTTGGGCGGACAGATACGCAGTATTTT. This translates into CSVGRTDTQYF.

The chain employs TRBV20-1 and TRBJ2-3, with D unclear. Germline V gives CDR1 DFQATT, CDR2 SNEGSKA (reference sequence). This CDR3 has 11 amino acids. Deletions cut 5 bases from V and 10 bases from J, with 13 bases between. CDR3 loop: CSAYKPKAQYF. The CDR3 DNA reads TGCAGTGCTTATAAGCCAAAAGCGCAGTATTTT.

J is TRBJ1-3 and V is TRBV4-2; D gene ambiguous. The CDR3 runs to 15 residues. The V end lost 6 bases, the J end lost 1 base, and 13 bases lay between the germline ends. The germline CDR1 and CDR2 sequences are LGHNA and YNFKEQ. CDR3 bases: TGTGCCAGCAGGAACTTGGGCAGTTCTGGAAACACCATATATTTT. This translates into CASRNLGSSGNTIYF.

The rearrangement joins TRBV15 to TRBJ1-5; no clear D. The V end lost 5 bases, the J end lost 6 bases, and 11 bases lay between the germline ends. This CDR3 comprises 13 residues. Germline CDR1 reads LNHNV; CDR2 reads YYDKDF (reference sequence). CDR3 sequence reads: CATSGERSQPQHF. CDR3 sequence (DNA): TGTGCCACCAGCGGGGAGCGGAGTCAGCCCCAGCATTTT.

The genes are TRBV19 and TRBJ1-1; TRBD1 matches at 8 bases. Germline lookup yields CDR1 LNHDA and CDR2 SQIVND (reference sequence). The CDR3 has 17 amino acids. V lost 1 base to trimming and J lost 1 base; unmatched junction nucleotides: 8. The CDR3 sequence is CASSIVRTGSGNTEAFF. CDR3 DNA: TGTGCCAGTAGTATAGTAAGGACAGGGTCCGGGAACACTGAAGCTTTCTTT.

This chain joins TRBV10-1 and TRBJ1-2; 8 nucleotides agree with TRBD1. The CDR3 totals 15 residues. Germline V CDR1 and CDR2: WNHNN, SYGVQD (reference sequence). The ends lost 8 bases at V and 5 bases at J; junction bases unmatched: 13. The CDR3 sequence: CASPKDRVFLYGYTF. The CDR3 nucleotides are TGCGCCAGCCCTAAGGACAGGGTATTCTTGTATGGCTACACCTTC.

This chain links TRBV5-1 with TRBJ2-7, with 7 bases lining up with TRBD1. Trimming at V came to 4 bases and at J to 6 bases, leaving 13 bases not matched to a gene. CDR1 is SGHRS, CDR2 YFSETQ, per germline. This CDR3 is 15 amino acids long. This CDR3 is CASSRETGLPSEQYF. The CDR3, as DNA: TGCGCCAGCAGCCGAGAGACAGGGCTGCCATCCGAGCAGTACTTC.

In its sample, this clone was seen a few times. The genes are TRBV5-1 and TRBJ1-2; D gene uncertain. The CDR3 length is 14 residues. Between the trimmed V and J ends, which lost 4 bases and 6 bases, there was a span of 16 bases. Germline lookup yields CDR1 SGHRS and CDR2 YFSETQ. CDR3: CASSAEGPVNGYTF. DNA for the CDR3: TGCGCCAGCAGCGCGGAGGGCCCGGTAAATGGCTACACCTTC.